The source of this TCR beta chain is a study of OX40 agonist ivuxolimab in advanced cancers. Germline CDR1 is SGHTS and CDR2 is YDEGEE. The CDR3 is 18 residues long. J gave up 3 bases and V 4 bases, and 16 bases lay outside the gene matches. The table came from immunoSEQ multiplex PCR; TCRdb's copy has only in-frame clones and leaves some out. The table includes some 74,000 clones, roughly 91% detected once. This chain connects TRBV5-8 to TRBJ2-3, with 8 nucleotides matching TRBD2. The receptor comes from an adult with an advanced solid tumor such as melanoma, head and neck, liver or kidney cancer. The sequencing here drew on CD4+ or CD8+ T cells sorted from blood, taken in a trial of the OX40 agonist ivuxolimab. CDR3 DNA: TGTGCCAGCAGCGGAACGGGGGGGCGAAAACGAAGAACAGATACGCAGTATTTT. Translation: CASSGTGGRKRRTDTQYF.